Below, 7 T cell receptor beta chains from the same sample are listed, as sequenced in a study of T cells in Graves' hyperthyroidism and ophthalmopathy. There were TCR beta CDR3 regions amplified from RNA transcripts. The TCR CDR3 was amplified in a first-round RT-PCR using the HTBI primer set. MiXCR, run by TCRdb on the multiplex PCR reads, gives a single entry per CDR3 protein. The data show some 370,000 distinct CDR3 sequences, about 14% seen once. Sequenced: blood. The receptors were sampled from a man in his fifties with Graves' ophthalmopathy.

This clonotype was observed many times. The chain has TRBV30 and TRBJ2-7, with D possibly TRBD2 on 6 matching bases. The V end was cut by 3 bases, the J end by 7 bases, with 13 bases between. CDR1 and CDR2 from the germline V gene are GTSNPN and SVGIG (reference sequence). The CDR3 is 12 residues long. Here the CDR3 reads CAWRDYSDEQYF. CDR3 DNA: TGTGCCTGGAGGGACTATTCAGATGAGCAGTACTTC.

This clonotype was observed at least ten times. J is TRBJ2-3 and V is TRBV12-3 or TRBV12-4; D not resolved. The CDR3 totals 15 residues. V was cut by 1 base and J by 0 bases, with 8 bases left in between. The CDR3 is CASSLDQTSTDTQYF. The DNA of the CDR3 is TGTGCCAGCAGTTTAGATCAGACTAGCACAGATACGCAGTATTTT.

This clonotype was counted many times. V is TRBV10-3 and J is TRBJ2-7; 8 bases align to TRBD2. The CDR3 has 16 amino acids. In germline, CDR1 is ENHRY, CDR2 SYGVKD. Trimming took 10 bases from V and 0 from J; bases not matched to a gene: 14. The CDR3 reads CATGTGLAGPSYEQYF. The CDR3 DNA is TGTGCCACCGGGACGGGTCTAGCGGGTCCCTCCTACGAGCAGTACTTC.

This clonotype was detected ten times or more. The chain recombines TRBV30 with TRBJ2-3; D might be TRBD2 (5 bases). CDR3 size: 13 residues. The germline V gene has CDR1 GTSNPN and CDR2 SVGIG (reference sequence). V gave up 4 bases and J gave up 1 base, with 9 bases separating them. CDR3 in DNA: TGTGCCTGGAACCCCGGGGGCACAGATACGCAGTATTTT. Its translation is CAWNPGGTDTQYF.

Remarks on this clonotype: A read error may be the cause here, since a much bigger clone is one base away. The chain is built from TRBV6-4 and TRBJ2-2, with 7 positions matching TRBD1. The germline CDR1 and CDR2 sequences are MRHNA and SNTAGT. CDR3 size: 16 residues. CDR3 in amino acids: CAISDSRGHGTGELFF. The CDR3 DNA is TGTGCCATCAGTGACTCGAGGGGGCATGGGACCGGGGAGCTGTTTTTT.

This clonotype was detected many times. This chain joins TRBV27 and TRBJ2-1; 9 bases agree with TRBD2. The CDR3 has 13 amino acids. Germline V gene lookup returns CDR1 MNHEY and CDR2 SMNVEV (reference sequence). The J segment lost 7 bases and the V segment lost 3 bases, leaving 1 base of the junction unmatched. CDR3 in amino acids: CASSLGLANEQFF. CDR3 in DNA: TGTGCCAGCAGTTTGGGACTAGCAAATGAGCAGTTCTTC.

Regarding this clonotype: This may be a read error: a much more frequent sequence differs by one nucleotide. The rearrangement uses TRBV9 and TRBJ2-1; D uncertain. Germline V gene sequence: CDR1 SGDLS, CDR2 YYNGEE. V was clipped by 4 bases and J by 3 bases, with 5 bases between them. CDR3 length equals 12 residues. The CDR3 is CASSPNYNEQFF. The CDR3 DNA is TGTGCCAGCAGCCCTAACTACAATGAGCAGTTCTTC.